The rows below give T cell receptor beta chains drawn from one sample of a study of CD8 T cells in Susac syndrome. Each CDR3 protein gets one entry after TCRdb re-called the immunoSEQ multiplex PCR reads with MiXCR. The table lists 250,000 to 300,000 distinct CDR3 sequences, almost 85% of them singletons, with around 0.22% in the top ten. The sample consisted of CD8+ T cells from PBMCs. Every receptor here comes from a human donor with multiple sclerosis. CDR3s include the opening cysteine and the closing phenylalanine or tryptophan. A D gene is named only where the DNA matches it firmly. Rows give clone size only sometimes, using once, few, many, or a class for an expanded clone.

clone size	D gene	V gene	J gene	CDR3 protein	CDR3 DNA
few	TRBD1	TRBV6-1	TRBJ2-3	CASSGTGDTDTQYF	TGTGCCAGCAGCGGGACAGGGGACACAGATACGCAGTATTTT
-	TRBD2	TRBV4-3	TRBJ2-1	CASSQDLQREADNEQFF	TGCGCCAGCAGCCAAGATCTTCAGCGGGAGGCCGACAATGAGCAGTTCTTC
few	-	TRBV5-4	TRBJ2-5	CASSLGQNQETQYF	TGTGCCAGCAGCTTGGGGCAAAACCAAGAGACCCAGTACTTC
-	TRBD2	TRBV28	TRBJ2-1	CASSLRTSGSGGSYNEQFF	TGTGCCAGCAGTTTAAGGACTAGCGGGAGTGGGGGCTCCTACAATGAGCAGTTCTTC
-	-	TRBV7-9	TRBJ1-2	CASSLREGYTF	TGTGCCAGCAGCTTAAGGGAGGGCTACACCTTC
-	TRBD2	TRBV3-1	TRBJ2-7	CASSLPGTSGRAGEQYF	TGTGCCAGCAGCCTCCCCGGGACTAGCGGGAGGGCCGGCGAGCAGTACTTC
-	-	TRBV3-1	TRBJ1-2	CASSQPRGYGYTF	TGTGCCAGCAGCCAACCCAGGGGCTATGGCTACACCTTC
-	-	TRBV9	TRBJ2-7	CASSVGAASTYEQYF	TGTGCCAGCAGCGTAGGGGCGGCCAGTACCTACGAGCAGTACTTC
-	-	TRBV7-8	TRBJ2-2	CASSTGVGTGELFF	TGTGCCAGTTCAACAGGCGTAGGAACCGGGGAGCTGTTTTTT
few	TRBD1	TRBV27	TRBJ2-7	CASSLSLGQGRLKEQYF	TGTGCCAGCAGTTTATCGCTGGGACAGGGGAGACTTAAGGAGCAGTACTTC